This T cell receptor (beta chain) is drawn from a study of cytomegalovirus exposure and HLA in healthy donors. In the study overall: The platform used for the 95 to 150 validation repertoires matched that of the approximately 710 first-cohort repertoires, a later analysis reported. Study-wide results and limits: First-cohort TCR clusters tended to co-occur in the roughly 130 validation repertoires, a later analysis found. There were a few CMV-associated chains whose specificity for CMV antigens was confirmed in vitro.

About this clone itself: What it recognizes is unknown.

Separation from the roughly 670-subject first cohort characterized the roughly 130-subject validation cohort, to which the donors belonged. The table came from immunoSEQ multiplex PCR; TCRdb's copy has only in-frame clones and leaves some out. The sample contains more than 90,000 clones, around 88% of which appear only once. Trimming cost V 6 bases and J 4 bases; bases outside gene matches: 4. This CDR3 has 14 amino acids. The germline CDR1 and CDR2 sequences are SQVTM and ANQGSEA. The sample comprised PBMCs. The TCR was taken from a man aged 18 to 29 in good health and CMV-seronegative. The chain links TRBV29-1 to TRBJ2-1; 12 nucleotides align to TRBD2. The CDR3 protein is CSVPGTSGYNEQFF. CDR3 bases: TGCAGCGTCCCCGGGACTAGCGGGTACAATGAGCAGTTCTTC.